The source of this T cell receptor beta chain is a study of cytomegalovirus exposure and HLA in healthy donors. Study outcomes and limitations: Excluded were some V segments that proved indistinguishable, including TRBV6-2 and TRBV6-3. Using a false discovery rate of 0.05, a later analysis showed that 16,000 or so TCR beta sequences were associated with HLA alleles.

PCR employed 60 Vbeta and 13 Jbeta primers. TCRdb's copy holds only in-frame clones and misses some; the assay was immunoSEQ multiplex PCR. The data show around 65,000 clones, over 75% seen once. As for this clone: Its specificity is unknown.

Germline lookup yields CDR1 MNHEY and CDR2 SVGAGI. V lost 6 bases and J lost 1, with 6 bases in between. This CDR3 contains 12 residues. This receptor was identified in a female donor in good health and CMV-seronegative. The chain joins TRBV6-5 to TRBJ1-1, with unresolved D. The source material was PBMCs. CDR3 protein: CASSDWNTEAFF. The CDR3, as DNA: TGTGCCAGCAGCGACTGGAACACTGAAGCTTTCTTT.